The 6 T cell receptor beta chains in this list originate from one sample, sequenced in a study of T cell repertoires in cytomegalovirus infection. TCRdb analysed the reads with MiXCR anew, one entry per CDR3 protein. The data contain about 530,000 distinct CDR3 sequences, about 30% of them singletons. Sequenced input: PBMCs. The origin of the receptors is a human donor in good health (CMV status not recorded). Some clones in this sample may be carry-over from other donors' samples.

The rearrangement joins TRBV28 to TRBJ1-5, with 9 bases aligning to TRBD1. V shed 5 bases, J shed 7 bases, and the junction held 6 bases outside the gene matches. Per germline, CDR1 MDHEN and CDR2 SYDVKM. CDR3 length: 14 residues. The CDR3 loop reads CASSMGQGQQPQHF. Written as DNA, the CDR3 is TGTGCCAGCAGTATGGGACAGGGACAACAGCCCCAGCATTTT.

In this sample, this clonotype turned up many times. The genes are TRBV7-2 and TRBJ1-5, with D tentatively TRBD1 (6 bases). The CDR3 runs 16 residues. Trimming took off 4 bases at V and 2 bases at J, with 15 bases between the two ends. CDR1 is SGHTA, CDR2 FQGNSA, per germline. The CDR3 loop reads CASSSRQDGGNQPQHF. CDR3 nucleotides: TGTGCCAGCAGCTCCCGACAGGATGGGGGCAATCAGCCCCAGCATTTT.

The gene calls are TRBV7-2 and TRBJ1-5, with 9 bases aligning to TRBD1. The CDR3 is 12 amino acids. Germline CDR1 is SGHTA and CDR2 is FQGNSA. Trimming at V came to 5 bases and at J to 11 bases, leaving 4 bases not matched to a gene. As DNA, the CDR3 is TGTGCCAGCAGCCCAAGGACAGGGGCCCAGCATTTT. It is translated as CASSPRTGAQHF.

This clonotype was seen ten or more times. V and J are TRBV11-3 and TRBJ2-1; tentative D call: TRBD2 (6 bases). The CDR3 has 17 amino acids. Germline lookup yields CDR1 SGHNT and CDR2 YENEEA. V was cut by 5 bases and J by 0 bases, with 17 bases left in between. The CDR3 nucleotides read TGTGCCAGCAGCCCTTTCTTCGCGGGAAGCTCCTACAATGAGCAGTTCTTC. Residues: CASSPFFAGSSYNEQFF.

This clonotype has a handful of counts. The chain combines TRBV6-6 with TRBJ2-2; 10 bases agree with TRBD2. This CDR3 comprises 15 residues. The V gene's germline CDR1 is MNHNY and CDR2 SVGAGI (reference sequence). V was pared by 0 bases and J by 6 bases, with 1 base of the junction left unmatched. As DNA, the CDR3 is TGTGCCAGCAGTTACTCGAGCGGGAGGGCCGGGGAGCTGTTTTTT. It specifies CASSYSSGRAGELFF.

The sample holds many counts of this clonotype. This chain links TRBV7-9 with TRBJ2-7; D may be TRBD1 or TRBD2 (5 bases each). Germline values: CDR1 SEHNR, CDR2 FQNEAQ (reference sequence). Between the trimmed V and J ends, which lost 6 bases and 7 bases, there was a span of 25 bases. The CDR3 length is 16 residues. The chain's CDR3 is CASSAGTGDSKGEQYF. The CDR3 bases are TGTGCCAGCAGTGCCGGGACCGGGGATTCGAAAGGTGAGCAGTACTTC.